Presented here are 25 T cell receptor beta chains from one specimen sequenced in a study of CD8 T cells in Susac syndrome. About 0.5 to 1 ug RNA was reverse transcribed with random hexamers. TCRdb analysed the immunoSEQ multiplex PCR reads with MiXCR anew, one entry per CDR3 protein. The sample has some 200,000 distinct CDR3 sequences, approximately 94% seen once. Sample: CD4+ T cells from PBMCs. Source of these receptors: a human donor with Susac syndrome.

The J gene is TRBJ1-5, the V gene TRBV7-8; TRBD1 agrees at 11 bases. This CDR3 comprises 16 residues. V shed 6 bases, J shed 4 bases, and the junction held 8 bases outside the gene matches. CDR1 and CDR2 from the germline V gene are SGHVS and FQNEAQ. The CDR3 DNA reads TGTGCCAGCAGGTCCGGGACAGGGGGTGGGAATCAGCCCCAGCATTTT. Protein: CASRSGTGGGNQPQHF. Full variable domain (missing parts from reference TRBV7-8 and TRBJ1-5): GAGVSQSPRYKVAKRGQDVALRCDPISGHVSLFWYQQALGQGPEFLTYFQNEAQLDKSGLPSDRFFAERPEGSVSTLKIQRTQQEDSAVYLCASRSGTGGGNQPQHFGDGTRLSIL.

This chain connects TRBV11-3 to TRBJ2-1, with D possibly TRBD2 on 5 matching bases. Germline V gene sequence: CDR1 SGHNT, CDR2 YENEEA. The CDR3 spans 14 residues. Trimming cost V 1 base and J 10 bases, with 14 bases left between them. The CDR3 spells CASSLVRGLGEQFF. CDR3 bases: TGTGCCAGCAGCTTAGTTCGGGGTCTAGGGGAGCAGTTCTTC.

This clonotype was counted a single time. V and J are TRBV20-1 and TRBJ2-3; D uncertain. V was shortened by 6 bases and J by 7 bases, with 14 bases between the two germline ends. Germline CDR1 and CDR2: DFQATT and SNEGSKA (reference sequence). This CDR3 contains 12 residues. The CDR3 nucleotides are TGCAGTGCCATCCTCTCCGGGTATACGCAGTATTTT. It specifies CSAILSGYTQYF.

About this clonotype itself: The junction departs from the called germline gene at one end, perhaps through a read error. The chain carries TRBV12-3 or TRBV12-4 and TRBJ2-3; possible D gene TRBD2, 5 bases. CDR3 length: 12 residues. CDR3 sequence: CASSLARDTQYF. The CDR3 nucleotides read TGTGCCAGCAGTCTAGCTCGAGATACGCAGTATTTT.

The genes are TRBV20-1 and TRBJ1-4; tentative D call: TRBD1 (6 bases). Germline assignment: CDR1 DFQATT and CDR2 SNEGSKA (reference sequence). The germline V and J ends were trimmed by 5 bases and 4 bases, with 11 bases remaining between them. This CDR3 contains 13 residues. The CDR3 loop is CSAQQGSNEKLFF. For the CDR3, the DNA is TGCAGTGCTCAACAGGGCAGTAATGAAAAACTGTTTTTT.

This chain links TRBV19 with TRBJ2-6; D not certain. The CDR3 covers 15 residues. The germline gives CDR1 LNHDA, CDR2 SQIVND (reference sequence). The V end was cut by 4 bases, the J end by 0 bases, with 7 bases between. CDR3 nucleotides: TGTGCCAGTAGTACCCCCAACTCTGGGGCCAACGTCCTGACTTTC. It yields the protein CASSTPNSGANVLTF.

The V call is TRBV12-3 or TRBV12-4, the J call TRBJ2-1; 15 bases align to TRBD2. With 8 bases clipped from V and 3 bases from J, the junction kept 2 bases outside the gene matches. CDR3 length equals 15 residues. The CDR3 DNA reads as TGTGCCAGCCGGGGACTAGCGGGGGGCTACAATGAGCAGTTCTTC. Translating it yields CASRGLAGGYNEQFF.

This chain connects TRBV29-1 to TRBJ2-7; no reliable D call. Germline values: CDR1 SQVTM, CDR2 ANQGSEA. Trimming stripped 4 bases from V and 3 bases from J, with 7 bases between. The CDR3 length is 11 residues. The CDR3 protein is CSVGTIYEQYF. In nucleotides, the CDR3 is TGCAGCGTTGGGACGATCTACGAGCAGTACTTC.

The chain is built from TRBV3-1 and TRBJ2-6; D gene unclear. Germline-derived CDR1 and CDR2 are LGHDT and YNNKEL (reference sequence). The CDR3 covers 13 residues. Trimming removed 4 bases from V and 4 bases from J, with 5 bases in between. The CDR3 is CASSPRGANVLTF. CDR3 nucleotides: TGTGCCAGCAGCCCAAGAGGGGCCAACGTCCTGACTTTC.

The J gene is TRBJ1-5, the V gene TRBV7-2; D gene unclear. The V and J ends lost 0 bases and 9 bases respectively, with 15 bases between them. This CDR3 is built from 15 residues. Germline CDR1 reads SGHTA; CDR2 reads FQGNSA. The CDR3 DNA is TGTGCCAGCAGCTTAGCGCGAATTGGACCGACGCCCCAGCATTTT. This encodes CASSLARIGPTPQHF.

The rearrangement joins TRBV5-4 to TRBJ2-5; D is unclear. The CDR3 spans 15 residues. The V gene lost 0 bases and the J gene lost 2 bases, with 11 bases spanning the gap. CDR1 is SGHNT, CDR2 YYREEE, per germline (reference sequence). The CDR3 sequence: CASSLAGYPQETQYF. Here the CDR3 DNA reads TGTGCCAGCAGCTTGGCCGGTTATCCTCAAGAGACCCAGTACTTC.

V usage is TRBV19 and J usage is TRBJ2-5; 9 bases fit TRBD1. Germline V lookup: CDR1 LNHDA, CDR2 SQIVND (reference sequence). The CDR3 runs to 17 residues. The J segment lost 3 bases and the V segment lost 0 bases, leaving 8 bases of the junction unmatched. CDR3 sequence: CASSIDRSTGGEETQYF. The CDR3 DNA is TGTGCCAGTAGTATAGATCGTTCGACAGGGGGGGAAGAGACCCAGTACTTC.

The chain couples TRBV19 to TRBJ2-7, with a weak D call TRBD1 (5 bases). This CDR3 is 15 amino acids long. Germline CDR1 and CDR2: LNHDA and SQIVND (reference sequence). Trimming shortened V by 2 bases and J by 3 bases, and 14 bases separated the two germline ends. CDR3 coding DNA: TGTGCCAGTAGTATACTGGCAGGGCCGATCTACGAGCAGTACTTC. Translated, it gives CASSILAGPIYEQYF.

This clonotype has only one observation. This chain joins TRBV4-2 and TRBJ1-6; 7 nucleotides match TRBD1. Losses at the gene ends were 6 bases for V and 8 bases for J; bases not matched to a gene: 4. Germline assignment: CDR1 LGHNA and CDR2 YNFKEQ. This CDR3 comprises 13 residues. The CDR3 loop reads CASSFTGDSPLHF. The CDR3 region has the DNA TGTGCCAGCAGTTTTACAGGGGATTCACCCCTCCACTTT.

The rearrangement uses TRBV2 and TRBJ2-3; D tentatively reads TRBD1 or TRBD2 (6 bases each). The ends were cut back, 4 bases at V and 2 bases at J, with 13 bases in the middle. Germline assignment: CDR1 SNHLY and CDR2 FYNNEI. This CDR3 has 15 amino acids. The DNA of the CDR3 is TGTGCCAGCAGTGGGGGAAGGGGGGCCACAGATACGCAGTATTTT. Its translation is CASSGGRGATDTQYF. Full variable domain (remainder filled in from reference TRBV2 and TRBJ2-3): EPEVTQTPSHQVTQMGQEVILRCVPISNHLYFYWYRQILGQKVEFLVSFYNNEISEKSEIFDDQFSVERPDGSNFTLKIRSTKLEDSAMYFCASSGGRGATDTQYFGPGTRLTVL.

The genes are TRBV12-3 or TRBV12-4 and TRBJ1-1, with TRBD1 as a possible D gene (5 bases). The germline V and J ends were trimmed by 5 bases and 7 bases, with 11 bases remaining between them. The CDR3 length is 12 residues. The CDR3: CASSPQGFEAFF. CDR3 DNA: TGTGCCAGCAGTCCCCAGGGTTTTGAAGCTTTCTTT.

This clonotype has just one count. The rearrangement links TRBV2 to TRBJ2-2; TRBD1 agrees at 8 bases. CDR3 length: 14 amino acids. The ends lost 6 bases at V and 7 bases at J; junction bases unmatched: 7. Germline lookup yields CDR1 SNHLY and CDR2 FYNNEI. DNA of the CDR3: TGTGCCAGCAGGCCGGACAGGGCCGGCGGGGAGCTGTTTTTT. It codes for CASRPDRAGGELFF.

The chain links TRBV7-9 to TRBJ1-6, with TRBD1 as a possible D gene (5 bases). Germline V CDR1 and CDR2: SEHNR, FQNEAQ (reference sequence). The CDR3 loop spans 15 amino acids. The V gene lost 1 base and the J gene lost 10 bases, with 14 bases spanning the gap. CDR3 DNA: TGTGCCAGCAGCTTAGTGGGGGGAAGTGGATCACCCCTCCACTTT. Translating it yields CASSLVGGSGSPLHF. The full variable domain, its missing parts supplied by reference TRBV7-9 and TRBJ1-6, is DTGVSQNPRHKITKRGQNVTFRCDPISEHNRLYWYRQTLGQGPEFLTYFQNEAQLEKSRLLSDRFSAERPKGSFSTLEIQRTEQGDSAMYLCASSLVGGSGSPLHFGNGTRLTVT.

The genes are TRBV7-3 and TRBJ2-6; no firm D call. Germline V lookup: CDR1 SGHTA, CDR2 FQGTGA. Trimming shortened V by 1 base and J by 0 bases, and 7 bases separated the two germline ends. CDR3 length: 16 residues. The CDR3 DNA reads as TGTGCCAGCAGCTTAAATGGGTTCTCTGGGGCCAACGTCCTGACTTTC. This codes for CASSLNGFSGANVLTF.

The rearrangement joins TRBV18 to TRBJ1-1, with D unclear. The CDR3 contains 15 residues. The germline V and J ends were trimmed by 6 bases and 1 base, with 15 bases remaining between them. The germline V gene has CDR1 KGHSH and CDR2 LQKENI. In DNA, the CDR3 is TGTGCCAGCTCCCCGCCGAGCGTAGGGAACACTGAAGCTTTCTTT. This gives the protein CASSPPSVGNTEAFF. The full variable domain, completed using reference TRBV18 and TRBJ1-1, is NAGVMQNPRHLVRRRGQEARLRCSPMKGHSHVYWYRQLPEEGLKFMVYLQKENIIDESGMPKERFSAEFPKEGPSILRIQQVVRGDSAAYFCASSPPSVGNTEAFFGQGTRLTVV.

This chain joins TRBV13 and TRBJ1-4; the D is unclear. The germline CDR1 and CDR2 sequences are PRHDT and FYEKMQ (reference sequence). The CDR3 runs 14 residues. The V and J ends lost 2 bases and 2 bases respectively, with 6 bases between them. CDR3 protein: CASSLWSTNEKLFF. The DNA of the CDR3 is TGTGCCAGCAGCTTATGGAGTACTAATGAAAAACTGTTTTTT.

The chain carries TRBV4-1 and TRBJ1-2; tentative D call: TRBD1 (6 bases). Trimming removed 4 bases from V and 7 bases from J, with 19 bases in between. The CDR3 totals 15 residues. Per the germline V gene, CDR1 is MGHRA and CDR2 is YSYEKL. For the CDR3, the DNA is TGCGCCAGCAGCCGACCCGGGACACTAGCAGGTGGCTACACCTTC. This translates into CASSRPGTLAGGYTF.

The genes are TRBV27 and TRBJ2-3; 13 nucleotides align to TRBD2. This CDR3 region has 19 residues. Germline trimming cut 5 bases from V and 4 bases from J; bases unmatched to any gene: 15. Germline V gives CDR1 MNHEY, CDR2 SMNVEV (reference sequence). The CDR3 coding sequence is TGTGCCAGCAGTCGCCGACTAGCGGGGGGCGTCACGGGTTCAGATACGCAGTATTTT. Encoded protein: CASSRRLAGGVTGSDTQYF.

In DNA, the CDR3 is TGTGCCAGCAGCCTCGACACCCCCAAAAACATTCAGTACTTC. Its translation: CASSLDTPKNIQYF. The chain joins TRBV7-9 to TRBJ2-4; D not certain. The CDR3 is 14 amino acids. The V end was cut by 5 bases, the J end by 2 bases, with 10 bases between. The germline gives CDR1 SEHNR, CDR2 FQNEAQ (reference sequence).

This chain uses TRBV20-1 with TRBJ2-7; perhaps TRBD1 as D (6 bases). The CDR3 length is 14 residues. V lost 0 bases and J lost 4, with 13 bases in between. In germline, CDR1 is DFQATT, CDR2 SNEGSKA (reference sequence). The CDR3 DNA reads TGCAGTGCTAGAGAAACAGGGTTGGGGTACGAGCAGTACTTC. The encoded protein is CSARETGLGYEQYF.